This is a list of T cell receptor beta chains from one sample in a study of control samples from healthy donors and cancer patients. Sequencing was performed with immunoSEQ multiplex PCR; in TCRdb, only in-frame clones are kept and a portion is missing. The sample lists around 81,000 clones, more than 80% occurring once. Specimen: blood. All receptors come from a woman in her 30s in good health. CDR3s include the opening cysteine and the closing phenylalanine or tryptophan.

v_call: TRBV12-3/TRBV12-4
j_call: TRBJ1-6
cdr3_aa: CASSALNPFLHF

v_call: TRBV6-5
j_call: TRBJ2-2
cdr3_aa: CASRPDRNTGELFF

v_call: TRBV19
j_call: TRBJ1-1
cdr3_aa: CARQGQTEAFF

v_call: TRBV19
j_call: TRBJ2-1
cdr3_aa: CASSSAGLAGVNEQFF

v_call: TRBV3-1/TRBV3-2
j_call: TRBJ1-3
cdr3_aa: CASSHFALVGIPGNTIYF

v_call: TRBV5-1
j_call: TRBJ2-1
cdr3_aa: CASSGGPGDEQFF

v_call: TRBV6-5
j_call: TRBJ1-4
cdr3_aa: CASTHGGTGATKLFF

v_call: TRBV19
j_call: TRBJ2-7
cdr3_aa: CASSTGTSGSYEQYF

v_call: TRBV30
j_call: TRBJ1-4
cdr3_aa: CAWSVGQRATNEKLFF

v_call: TRBV19
j_call: TRBJ2-7
cdr3_aa: CASSMGLGGYEQYF

v_call: TRBV11-3
j_call: TRBJ1-3
cdr3_aa: CASSLDRVGPNTIYF

v_call: TRBV7-9
j_call: TRBJ1-5
cdr3_aa: CASSLAGQGNQPQHF

v_call: TRBV18
j_call: TRBJ1-1
cdr3_aa: CASSPWGAQRNTEAFF

v_call: TRBV28
j_call: TRBJ1-5
cdr3_aa: CASSLSRASNQPQHF

v_call: TRBV5-4
j_call: TRBJ2-3
cdr3_aa: CASSPRLSDYTDTQYF

v_call: TRBV5-1
j_call: TRBJ1-1
cdr3_aa: CASSLSDRDYTEAFF

v_call: TRBV24-1
j_call: TRBJ2-3
cdr3_aa: CATSGRGSTDTQYF

v_call: TRBV11-1
j_call: TRBJ1-1
cdr3_aa: CASSWTGMNTEAFF

v_call: TRBV11-2
j_call: TRBJ1-4
cdr3_aa: CASSPYQFGGRGEKLFF

v_call: TRBV30
j_call: TRBJ1-2
cdr3_aa: CAWNLDRAGGYTF

v_call: TRBV10-3
j_call: TRBJ1-2
cdr3_aa: CAISVDGDYGYTF

v_call: TRBV2
j_call: TRBJ2-6
cdr3_aa: CASKARSGANVLTF

v_call: TRBV3-1/TRBV3-2
j_call: TRBJ2-7
cdr3_aa: CASSQGTATNEQYF

v_call: TRBV27
j_call: TRBJ1-2
cdr3_aa: CASRATGTNYGYTF

v_call: TRBV3-1/TRBV3-2
j_call: TRBJ1-3
cdr3_aa: CASSSGDWGGNTIYF

v_call: TRBV28
j_call: TRBJ2-7
cdr3_aa: CASSPSTGLPPRYQQYF

v_call: TRBV19
j_call: TRBJ2-2
cdr3_aa: CASNLSGGTRELFF

v_call: TRBV6-5
j_call: TRBJ2-2
cdr3_aa: CAGLQGGGELFF

v_call: TRBV11-2
j_call: TRBJ2-5
cdr3_aa: CASSLGRSRGGTQYF

v_call: TRBV29-1
j_call: TRBJ1-2
cdr3_aa: CSVERIGYGYTF

v_call: TRBV28
j_call: TRBJ1-5
cdr3_aa: CASSSGGEQPQHF

v_call: TRBV24-1
j_call: TRBJ1-2
cdr3_aa: CATSATNRGNYGYTF

v_call: TRBV5-1
j_call: TRBJ1-1
cdr3_aa: CASSPGQGVTEAFF

v_call: TRBV27
j_call: TRBJ2-1
cdr3_aa: CASQGSSYNEQFF

v_call: TRBV29-1
j_call: TRBJ1-1
cdr3_aa: CSVGQDGGTEAFF

v_call: TRBV5-1
j_call: TRBJ1-3
cdr3_aa: CASTSAAGNTIYF

v_call: TRBV6-5
j_call: TRBJ1-2
cdr3_aa: CASSFLTDGYTF

v_call: TRBV3-1/TRBV3-2
j_call: TRBJ2-5
cdr3_aa: CASSQILGTQYF

v_call: TRBV11-3
j_call: TRBJ1-2
cdr3_aa: CASANRGTGGLRGYTF

v_call: TRBV13
j_call: TRBJ2-3
cdr3_aa: CASSLVAGNTDTQYF

v_call: TRBV6-2/TRBV6-3
j_call: TRBJ2-7
cdr3_aa: CASSYHTKSYEQYF

v_call: TRBV6-5
j_call: TRBJ1-6
cdr3_aa: CASSYAGSRISPLHF

v_call: TRBV28
j_call: TRBJ2-1
cdr3_aa: CASSSVPGGAIYEQFF

v_call: TRBV5-4
j_call: TRBJ2-1
cdr3_aa: CASSDASGSSYNEQFF

v_call: TRBV7-3
j_call: TRBJ2-1
cdr3_aa: CASSLTSGTNQFF

v_call: TRBV7-2
j_call: TRBJ2-7
cdr3_aa: CASSPPRVNEQYF

v_call: TRBV28
j_call: TRBJ2-5
cdr3_aa: CASSFSTSGGSYF

v_call: TRBV14
j_call: TRBJ2-7
cdr3_aa: CASSQDGTNYEQYF

v_call: TRBV19
j_call: TRBJ2-2
cdr3_aa: CASSRQFTGELFF

v_call: TRBV9
j_call: TRBJ2-1
cdr3_aa: CASSRTSGPYNEQFF

v_call: TRBV9
j_call: TRBJ2-1
cdr3_aa: CASSEGLADNEQFF

v_call: TRBV19
j_call: TRBJ2-7
cdr3_aa: CASRPGQGSHEQYF

v_call: TRBV5-1
j_call: TRBJ2-1
cdr3_aa: CASSTDPGGEYSGQFF

v_call: TRBV3-1/TRBV3-2
j_call: TRBJ1-3
cdr3_aa: CASSQEGPISGNTIYF

v_call: TRBV5-5
j_call: TRBJ1-1
cdr3_aa: CASTVGGGTEAFF